This T cell receptor beta chain stems from a study of blood T cell repertoires in COVID-19. Study information: COVID-19 samples collected from the United States, Italy and Spain covered acute and convalescent phases. PBMCs, B-cell-depleted T cells, or T cells provided the cDNA or gDNA that made up the material.

Authors' analysis steps: Amplification of reference gene primers provided the estimated nucleated cell counts. Libraries were prepared by immunoSEQ multiplex PCR; TCRdb keeps only in-frame clonotypes and omits some of them. V and J calls and clone size follow that table, whereas D and trimming were derived from the DNA. Among 150,000 or so clones, 82% were seen once, and the ten largest hold 12% to 15%. Losses at the gene ends were 0 bases for V and 6 bases for J; bases not matched to a gene: 6. This CDR3 contains 15 residues. Germline values: CDR1 MNHEY, CDR2 SVGAGI. The J gene is TRBJ2-3, the V gene TRBV6-5; 7 bases agree with TRBD1. This sequence was found in a human donor with acute or convalescent COVID-19. The donor label of this sample is uncertain. Sequencing was carried out using peripheral blood. The CDR3 DNA reads TGTGCCAGCAGTTACTCAAACAGGGGTCCGGATACGCAGTATTTT. Residues: CASSYSNRGPDTQYF.